These 15 T cell receptor beta chains were all obtained from the same sample, sequenced in a study of identifying expanded T cells in peripheral blood. Data came from immunoSEQ multiplex PCR; TCRdb stores just in-frame clones and leaves some out. The sample has about 81,000 clones, roughly 84% seen once. Sequences were obtained from blood. The source is a person aged 18 to 70 in good health.

This clone has only one observation. DNA of the CDR3: TGTGCCAGCACCCCTGAGGTTGGGTCGAAGACCCAGTACTTC. Translating it yields CASTPEVGSKTQYF. This rearrangement joins TRBV2 to TRBJ2-5; D not resolved. The CDR3 sequence is 14 residues long. Germline V gene sequence: CDR1 SNHLY, CDR2 FYNNEI. The V and J ends lost 7 bases and 6 bases respectively, with 18 bases between them.

This clone was seen only a few times. V usage is TRBV9 and J usage is TRBJ2-3; D is possibly TRBD1 (7 bases). The CDR3 spans 15 residues. Looked up from germline, CDR1 is SGDLS and CDR2 is YYNGEE. The germline V and J ends were trimmed by 3 bases and 0 bases, with 11 bases remaining between them. CDR3 region: CASSETGTSTDTQYF. The DNA of the CDR3 is TGTGCCAGCAGCGAGACAGGGACTAGCACAGATACGCAGTATTTT.

This clone was picked up one time. V and J are TRBV4-3 and TRBJ2-7; D assignment may be TRBD1 or TRBD2 (6 bases each). V was cut by 1 base and J by 2 bases, with 18 bases left in between. Per the germline V gene, CDR1 is LGHNA and CDR2 is YSLEER. The CDR3 runs 17 residues. The CDR3 DNA follows: TGCGCCAGCAGCCAAGTGGCGGCAAGGAGGGGGACCTACGAGCAGTACTTC. Translating it yields CASSQVAARRGTYEQYF.

The chain joins TRBV9 to TRBJ2-7; 12 bases are shared with TRBD2. The CDR3 loop spans 16 amino acids. The germline CDR1 and CDR2 sequences are SGDLS and YYNGEE. The V segment lost 3 bases and the J segment 0 bases; nucleotides outside the gene matches: 4. CDR3 sequence: CASSGGTSGPSYEQYF. The CDR3 nucleotides read TGTGCCAGCAGCGGCGGGACTAGCGGGCCCTCCTACGAGCAGTACTTC.

The rearrangement joins TRBV5-4 to TRBJ2-1; D is uncertain. The length of the CDR3 is 13 residues. The ends were cut back, 4 bases at V and 2 bases at J, with 7 bases in the middle. Germline lookup yields CDR1 SGHNT and CDR2 YYREEE (reference sequence). The chain's CDR3 is CASSRDTYNEQFF. The CDR3 DNA sequence: TGTGCCAGCAGCCGCGACACCTACAATGAGCAGTTCTTC.

This chain's CDR3 is CASSLGEGEQYF. The CDR3 DNA sequence: TGTGCCAGCAGCTTAGGGGAAGGAGAGCAGTACTTC. J is TRBJ2-7 and V is TRBV7-9; no firm D call. Trimming removed 1 base from V and 7 bases from J, with 8 bases in between. This CDR3 has 12 amino acids. Germline V gives CDR1 SEHNR, CDR2 FQNEAQ (reference sequence).

This chain uses TRBV19 with TRBJ1-4; a possible D gene is TRBD1 (5 bases). Trimming stripped 5 bases from V and 10 bases from J, with 17 bases between. The CDR3 extends over 14 amino acids. From germline, CDR1 is LNHDA and CDR2 SQIVND (reference sequence). The CDR3 reads CASSARDWGGKLFF. The CDR3 coding sequence is TGTGCCAGTAGTGCACGGGACTGGGGTGGAAAACTGTTTTTT. The full variable domain, rest sourced from reference TRBV19 and TRBJ1-4, is DGGITQSPKYLFRKEGQNVTLSCEQNLNHDAMYWYRQDPGQGLRLIYYSQIVNDFQKGDIAEGYSVSREKKESFPLTVTSAQKNPTAFYLCASSARDWGGKLFFGSGTQLSVL.

The chain combines TRBV6-1 with TRBJ2-7; D is perhaps TRBD2 (6 bases). Trimming left V 1 base short and J 2 bases short, with 12 bases between. This CDR3 has 15 residues. Germline CDR1 and CDR2: MNHNS and SASEGT. Written as DNA, the CDR3 is TGTGCCAGCAGTGAAGAGGCTAGCGCGGCCTACGAGCAGTACTTC. The encoded protein is CASSEEASAAYEQYF.

This clone was detected a few times. This chain connects TRBV27 to TRBJ2-1, with D unclear. V was pared by 2 bases and J by 6 bases, with 11 bases between. The CDR3 spans 14 residues. Germline V gene sequence: CDR1 MNHEY, CDR2 SMNVEV (reference sequence). The CDR3 sequence is CASSLGQVGNEQFF. The CDR3 DNA reads TGTGCCAGCAGTTTAGGTCAGGTGGGCAATGAGCAGTTCTTC.

CDR3 amino acids: CASSNWRFAGTSEYNEQFF. The CDR3 bases are TGTGCCAGCAGCAATTGGCGGTTCGCCGGGACTAGCGAGTACAATGAGCAGTTCTTC. The V and J genes are TRBV5-4 and TRBJ2-1; 10 bases agree with TRBD2. CDR1 is SGHNT and CDR2 is YYREEE in the germline V gene (reference sequence). The CDR3 covers 19 residues. J lost 4 bases, V lost 4 bases, and 17 bases had no gene match.

The chain joins TRBV9 to TRBJ2-1, with 8 positions matching TRBD2. The V segment lost 0 bases and the J segment 5 bases; nucleotides outside the gene matches: 7. CDR3 length: 16 residues. CDR1 SGDLS and CDR2 YYNGEE come from the germline V gene. DNA for the CDR3: TGTGCCAGCAGCGTAGTATCGGGAGGGCCCCACAATGAGCAGTTCTTC. Translated, it gives CASSVVSGGPHNEQFF.

The chain couples TRBV21-1 to TRBJ2-1; no DNA check was done on the table's D call, TRBD1. TRBV21-1 is described as a pseudogene. The length of the CDR3 is 16 residues. DNA for the CDR3: TGTGCCAGCAGCAATAGTGAGGGGGCCGGGGACAATGAGCAGTTCTTC. It codes for CASSNSEGAGDNEQFF.

This sequence joins TRBV9 and TRBJ1-2, with 8 bases matching TRBD1. V lost 0 bases to trimming and J lost 2 bases; unmatched junction nucleotides: 6. Germline CDR1 reads SGDLS; CDR2 reads YYNGEE. This CDR3 contains 16 residues. CDR3 nucleotides: TGTGCCAGCAGCGTAGAGCCGGGACAGGAAAACTATGGCTACACCTTC. It yields the protein CASSVEPGQENYGYTF. Full variable domain (missing parts from reference TRBV9 and TRBJ1-2): DSGVTQTPKHLITATGQRVTLRCSPRSGDLSVYWYQQSLDQGLQFLIQYYNGEERAKGNILERFSAQQFPDLHSELNLSSLELGDSALYFCASSVEPGQENYGYTFGSGTRLTVV.

The chain combines TRBV5-5 with TRBJ1-1, with no clear D. CDR1 is SGHKS and CDR2 is YYEKEE in the germline V gene (reference sequence). V shed 3 bases and J shed 1 base, with 4 bases lying between them. This CDR3 comprises 12 residues. CDR3 in amino acids: CASSWTNTEAFF. CDR3 DNA: TGTGCCAGCAGCTGGACGAACACTGAAGCTTTCTTT.

The J gene is TRBJ2-5, the V gene TRBV15, with a weak D call TRBD1 (6 bases). The germline CDR1 and CDR2 sequences are LNHNV and YYDKDF (reference sequence). CDR3 length: 15 amino acids. V lost 0 bases and J lost 5, with 13 bases in between. CDR3 bases: TGTGCCACCAGCAGAGAGGACAGCCGTGGGGAGACCCAGTACTTC. Protein sequence: CATSREDSRGETQYF.